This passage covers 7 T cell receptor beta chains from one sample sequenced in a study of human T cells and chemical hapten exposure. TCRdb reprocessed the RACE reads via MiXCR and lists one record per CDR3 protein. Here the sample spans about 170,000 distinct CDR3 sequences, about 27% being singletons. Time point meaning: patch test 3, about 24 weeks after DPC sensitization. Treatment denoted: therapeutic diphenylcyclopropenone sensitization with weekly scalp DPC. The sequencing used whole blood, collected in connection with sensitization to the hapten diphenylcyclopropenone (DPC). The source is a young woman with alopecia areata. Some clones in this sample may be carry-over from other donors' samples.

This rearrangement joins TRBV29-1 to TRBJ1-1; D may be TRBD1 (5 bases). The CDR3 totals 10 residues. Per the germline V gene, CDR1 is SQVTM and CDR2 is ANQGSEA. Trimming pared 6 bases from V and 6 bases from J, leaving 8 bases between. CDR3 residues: CSVRDAEAFF. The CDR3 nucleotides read TGCAGCGTCAGGGACGCTGAAGCTTTCTTT.

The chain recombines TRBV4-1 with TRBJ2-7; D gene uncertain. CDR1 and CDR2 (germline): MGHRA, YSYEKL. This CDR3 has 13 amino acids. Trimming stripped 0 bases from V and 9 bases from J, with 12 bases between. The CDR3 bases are TGCGCCAGCAGCCAAGACAACGGATTATTGCAGTACTTC. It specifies CASSQDNGLLQYF.

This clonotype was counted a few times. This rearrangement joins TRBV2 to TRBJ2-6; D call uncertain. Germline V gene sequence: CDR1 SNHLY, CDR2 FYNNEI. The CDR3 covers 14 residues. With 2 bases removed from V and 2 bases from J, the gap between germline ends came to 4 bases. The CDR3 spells CASSEIAGANVLTF. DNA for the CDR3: TGTGCCAGCAGTGAAATCGCTGGGGCCAACGTCCTGACTTTC.

CDR3 DNA: TGTGCCATCCCGGGACAGGGCTATTACTTCTCCACTGAAGCTTTCTTT. Its translation is CAIPGQGYYFSTEAFF. V and J are TRBV21-1 and TRBJ1-1; TRBD1, the table's D call, lacks a check against the DNA. TRBV21-1 constitutes a pseudogene. The CDR3 is 16 amino acids.

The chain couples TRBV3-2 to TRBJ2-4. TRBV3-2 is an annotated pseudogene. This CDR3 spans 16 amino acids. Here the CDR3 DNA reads TGTGCCAGCAGCCAAGCGGCAATCCTAGCCAAAAACATTCAGTACTTC. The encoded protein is CASSQAAILAKNIQYF.

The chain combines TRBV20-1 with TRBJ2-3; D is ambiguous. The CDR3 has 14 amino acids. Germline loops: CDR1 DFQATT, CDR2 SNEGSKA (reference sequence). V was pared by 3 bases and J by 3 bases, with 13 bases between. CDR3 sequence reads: CSASWGSGTDTQYF. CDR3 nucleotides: TGCAGTGCTAGCTGGGGTTCTGGAACAGATACGCAGTATTTT.

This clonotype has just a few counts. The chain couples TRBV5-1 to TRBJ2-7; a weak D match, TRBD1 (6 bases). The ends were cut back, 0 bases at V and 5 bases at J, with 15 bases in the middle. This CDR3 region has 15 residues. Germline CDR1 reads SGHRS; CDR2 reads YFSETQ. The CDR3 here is CASSLDRAVSDEQYF. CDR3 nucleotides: TGCGCCAGCAGCTTGGACAGGGCCGTATCCGACGAGCAGTACTTC.